A single sample is the source of the 17 T cell receptor beta chains below, sequenced in a study of T cell changes during pregnancy in multiple sclerosis. Libraries were prepared by immunoSEQ multiplex PCR; TCRdb keeps only in-frame clonotypes and omits some of them. This table has 35,000 to 45,000 clones, roughly nine tenths appearing once. The sample here was CD4+ T cells from peripheral blood mononuclear cells, taken in the first trimester of pregnancy. The receptors were gathered from a female donor with multiple sclerosis, enrolled in a pregnancy study.

The chain combines TRBV19 with TRBJ2-1; TRBD2 agrees at 7 bases. The germline V gene encodes CDR1 LNHDA and CDR2 SQIVND (reference sequence). The V and J ends lost 5 bases and 2 bases, in that order; junction bases with no gene match: 6. The length of the CDR3 is 15 residues. The CDR3 here is CASSPASGTYNEQFF. The CDR3, as DNA: TGTGCCAGTAGTCCAGCTAGCGGTACCTACAATGAGCAGTTCTTC.

The chain joins TRBV2 to TRBJ2-7, with D tentatively TRBD2 (6 bases). Between the trimmed V and J ends, which lost 7 bases and 2 bases, there was a span of 15 bases. The CDR3 runs to 14 residues. CDR1 and CDR2 (germline): SNHLY, FYNNEI. The CDR3 region is CASKSRSGPYEQYF. The DNA of the CDR3 is TGTGCCAGCAAATCTAGAAGCGGGCCCTACGAGCAGTACTTC.

This chain uses TRBV28 with TRBJ1-1, with a tentative D call TRBD1 (5 bases). Per the germline V gene, CDR1 is MDHEN and CDR2 is SYDVKM. The germline V and J ends were trimmed by 3 bases and 3 bases, with 11 bases remaining between them. The CDR3 totals 14 residues. DNA for the CDR3: TGTGCCAGCAGTTTTAAAGGGGCCGACACTGAAGCTTTCTTT. Protein product: CASSFKGADTEAFF.

The gene calls are TRBV19 and TRBJ2-6; 11 bases map to TRBD1. V lost 7 bases, J lost 3 bases, and 2 bases stayed unmatched. Germline values: CDR1 LNHDA, CDR2 SQIVND (reference sequence). This CDR3 comprises 15 residues. CDR3 sequence (DNA): TGTGCCAGTACGGACAGGGGGCTTGGGGCCAACGTCCTGACTTTC. Protein: CASTDRGLGANVLTF.

The genes are TRBV2 and TRBJ1-5; D remains unclear. Germline loops: CDR1 SNHLY, CDR2 FYNNEI. V was pared by 6 bases and J by 0 bases, with 6 bases between. The CDR3 is 13 residues long. The DNA of the CDR3 is TGTGCCAGCAGGAGGGATAGCAATCAGCCCCAGCATTTT. Protein sequence: CASRRDSNQPQHF.

The V and J genes are TRBV7-9 and TRBJ1-1; D is unclear. The CDR3 loop spans 16 amino acids. With 1 base removed from V and 1 base from J, the gap between germline ends came to 13 bases. Germline CDR1 is SEHNR and CDR2 is FQNEAQ (reference sequence). CDR3 bases: TGTGCCAGCAGCTTAGGCGCGACTTATCCGAACACTGAAGCTTTCTTT. Translating it yields CASSLGATYPNTEAFF.

The chain uses TRBV9 and TRBJ2-1, with TRBD2 matching 10 bases. The V and J ends lost 3 bases and 8 bases, in that order; junction bases with no gene match: 8. The CDR3 has 15 residues. The germline V gene has CDR1 SGDLS and CDR2 YYNGEE. The DNA for the CDR3 is TGTGCCAGCAGCGCTACTAGCGGGAATAGCGATGAGCAGTTCTTC. It specifies CASSATSGNSDEQFF.

This clone has only a few counts. The chain has TRBV5-6 and TRBJ1-1, with a tentative D call TRBD1 (5 bases). V lost 4 bases and J 3 bases, leaving 7 bases between the germline ends. Germline-derived CDR1 and CDR2 are SGHDT and YYEEEE. The CDR3 length is 12 residues. The CDR3 coding sequence is TGTGCCAGCAGCCGACAGTACACTGAAGCTTTCTTT. This encodes CASSRQYTEAFF.

The chain couples TRBV9 to TRBJ2-1, with TRBD2 matching 14 bases. V shed 3 bases and J 9 bases; nucleotides not matched to a gene: 5. The germline gives CDR1 SGDLS, CDR2 YYNGEE. CDR3 length equals 15 residues. In DNA, the CDR3 is TGTGCCAGCAGCGCAAGACTAGCGGGAGGGCCTGAGCAGTTCTTC. It is translated as CASSARLAGGPEQFF.

The chain uses TRBV5-1 and TRBJ2-5; D might be TRBD2 (6 bases). The CDR3 sequence is 13 residues long. Per germline, CDR1 SGHRS and CDR2 YFSETQ. Trimming took off 5 bases at V and 2 bases at J, with 10 bases between the two ends. CDR3 sequence reads: CASSRLVQETQYF. The CDR3, as DNA: TGCGCCAGCAGTCGACTAGTTCAAGAGACCCAGTACTTC.

The chain combines TRBV7-9 with TRBJ2-5; perhaps TRBD2 as D (5 bases). Trimming cost V 4 bases and J 6 bases, with 21 bases left between them. Looked up from germline, CDR1 is SEHNR and CDR2 is FQNEAQ (reference sequence). The CDR3 covers 16 residues. The CDR3 region is CASSWLAGGYPQTQYF. Written as DNA, the CDR3 is TGTGCCAGCAGCTGGCTGGCGGGTGGGTACCCGCAGACCCAGTACTTC.

V is TRBV5-8 and J is TRBJ1-5; D not resolved. Germline-derived CDR1 and CDR2 are SGHTS and YDEGEE. The V end lost 3 bases, the J end lost 4 bases, and 14 bases lay between the germline ends. The CDR3 totals 15 residues. DNA for the CDR3: TGTGCCAGCAGCTCCCGCGGGAGGGTAAATCAGCCCCAGCATTTT. Translation gives CASSSRGRVNQPQHF.

The chain joins TRBV9 to TRBJ1-1; D might be TRBD1 (5 bases). V lost 2 bases and J 4 bases, leaving 9 bases between the germline ends. The CDR3 is made up of 13 amino acids. Germline-derived CDR1 and CDR2 are SGDLS and YYNGEE. The CDR3 region is CASSVQGSTEAFF. The CDR3 coding sequence is TGTGCCAGCAGCGTGCAGGGTAGCACTGAAGCTTTCTTT.

V is TRBV19 and J is TRBJ1-1; the match to TRBD1 covers 10 bases. The germline V gene has CDR1 LNHDA and CDR2 SQIVND (reference sequence). CDR3 size: 14 residues. Germline trimming cut 5 bases from V and 7 bases from J; bases unmatched to any gene: 7. The CDR3 region is CASSAWTGGDEAFF. Written as DNA, the CDR3 is TGTGCCAGTAGTGCGTGGACAGGGGGGGATGAAGCTTTCTTT.

Comments on this clone: Other DNA sequences in the sample encode the same CDR3. The gene calls are TRBV28 and TRBJ2-5; D not resolved. Germline lookup yields CDR1 MDHEN and CDR2 SYDVKM. The CDR3 has 13 residues. V lost 6 bases and J lost 13, with 21 bases in between. CDR3 protein: CASSPLPLVYSYF. CDR3 coding DNA: TGTGCCAGCAGCCCCCTACCTTTAGTCTATTCGTACTTC.

The J gene is TRBJ2-1, the V gene TRBV4-1, with 13 bases fitting TRBD2. This CDR3 comprises 15 residues. The germline V gene has CDR1 MGHRA and CDR2 YSYEKL. The junction had 6 bases not matched to a gene; V was cut back by 5 bases and J by 8 bases. The CDR3 DNA follows: TGCGCCAGCAGCACCGGACTAGCGGGAGTCGATGAGCAGTTCTTC. This translates into CASSTGLAGVDEQFF.

The V call is TRBV9, the J call TRBJ2-7, with TRBD1 matching over 7 bases. This CDR3 comprises 16 residues. V was clipped by 8 bases and J by 0 bases; unmatched bases: 14. Germline V gene data show CDR1 as SGDLS and CDR2 as YYNGEE. CDR3 DNA: TGTGCCAGAACCTTCCGGGACAGATCAAACTCCTACGAGCAGTACTTC. It codes for CARTFRDRSNSYEQYF.